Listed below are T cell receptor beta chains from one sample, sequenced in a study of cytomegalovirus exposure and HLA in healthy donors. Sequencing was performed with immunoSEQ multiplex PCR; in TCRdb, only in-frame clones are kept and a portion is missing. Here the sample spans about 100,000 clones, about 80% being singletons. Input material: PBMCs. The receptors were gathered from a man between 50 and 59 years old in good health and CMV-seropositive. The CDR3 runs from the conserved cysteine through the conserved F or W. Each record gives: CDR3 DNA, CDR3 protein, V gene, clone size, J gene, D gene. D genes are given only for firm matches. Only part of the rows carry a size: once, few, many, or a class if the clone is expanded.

CDR3nt: TGCGCCAGCAGCTTGGACGGACAGGCCTTTAACACTGAAGCTTTCTTT
CDR3aa: CASSLDGQAFNTEAFF
v_gene: TRBV5-1
abundance: .
j_gene: TRBJ1-1
d_gene: TRBD1

CDR3nt: TGTGCCAGCCTCGTCGGGGGGAACTCACCCCTCCACTTT
CDR3aa: CASLVGGNSPLHF
v_gene: TRBV6-5
abundance: .
j_gene: TRBJ1-6
d_gene: .

CDR3nt: TGTGCCAGCAGTCCACAGGGGACTAATGAAAAACTGTTTTTT
CDR3aa: CASSPQGTNEKLFF
v_gene: TRBV2
abundance: .
j_gene: TRBJ1-4
d_gene: TRBD1

CDR3nt: TGTGCCAGCAGCAACAGTAGGGGGCGCATTGAGCAGTTCTTC
CDR3aa: CASSNSRGRIEQFF
v_gene: TRBV25-1
abundance: .
j_gene: TRBJ2-1
d_gene: TRBD1

CDR3nt: TGTGCCAGTAGTGTGTCGACAGGGGTCACCGGGGAGCTGTTTTTT
CDR3aa: CASSVSTGVTGELFF
v_gene: TRBV19
abundance: .
j_gene: TRBJ2-2
d_gene: TRBD1

CDR3nt: TGCGCCAGCAGTCAAGTCGAGGGGGATTTCCAAGAGACCCAGTACTTC
CDR3aa: CASSQVEGDFQETQYF
v_gene: TRBV23-1
abundance: .
j_gene: TRBJ2-5
d_gene: .

CDR3nt: TGCGCCAGCAGCCACACGGACAGTTTGGCGGACACCATATATTTT
CDR3aa: CASSHTDSLADTIYF
v_gene: TRBV4-1
abundance: .
j_gene: TRBJ1-3
d_gene: .

CDR3nt: TGTGCCAGCAATGGTGGCGGGGGGCTTTACAATGAGCAGTTCTTC
CDR3aa: CASNGGGGLYNEQFF
v_gene: TRBV2
abundance: .
j_gene: TRBJ2-1
d_gene: TRBD2

CDR3nt: TGTGCCAGCAGTGAAGCGACAGCTAATGAAAAACTGTTTTTT
CDR3aa: CASSEATANEKLFF
v_gene: TRBV2
abundance: .
j_gene: TRBJ1-4
d_gene: .

CDR3nt: TGTGCCAGTATGCAGCGGGAGGGGACCGAGCAGTACTTC
CDR3aa: CASMQREGTEQYF
v_gene: TRBV19
abundance: .
j_gene: TRBJ2-7
d_gene: TRBD2

CDR3nt: TGTGCCAGCAGTCAAGTGTCCTACGAGCAGTACTTC
CDR3aa: CASSQVSYEQYF
v_gene: TRBV6-6
abundance: .
j_gene: TRBJ2-7
d_gene: .

CDR3nt: TGTGCCAGCAGCCACAGGGGGAAGAGGAACCAGCCCCAGCATTTT
CDR3aa: CASSHRGKRNQPQHF
v_gene: TRBV11-2
abundance: .
j_gene: TRBJ1-5
d_gene: TRBD1

CDR3nt: TGTGCCAGTAGTGATTTGGGGGGTAATAGCAATCAGCCCCAGCATTTT
CDR3aa: CASSDLGGNSNQPQHF
v_gene: TRBV19
abundance: .
j_gene: TRBJ1-5
d_gene: .

CDR3nt: TGCGCCAGCAGCTTTTTAGAGGATTCCTACGAGCAGTACTTC
CDR3aa: CASSFLEDSYEQYF
v_gene: TRBV5-1
abundance: .
j_gene: TRBJ2-7
d_gene: .

CDR3nt: TGTGCCAGTAGTCCGGGGCGGGGGAGCACAGATACGCAGTATTTT
CDR3aa: CASSPGRGSTDTQYF
v_gene: TRBV19
abundance: .
j_gene: TRBJ2-3
d_gene: TRBD2

CDR3nt: TGCGCCAGCAGCCGGTCCGGGGAGCTGGACAGGGCCTATAAAGCCAAAAACATTCAGTACTTC
CDR3aa: CASSRSGELDRAYKAKNIQYF
v_gene: TRBV4-1
abundance: .
j_gene: TRBJ2-4
d_gene: TRBD1

CDR3nt: TGTGCCAGCAGCCGGAACTGGGATAGCGAGCCCCAGCATTTT
CDR3aa: CASSRNWDSEPQHF
v_gene: TRBV5-4
abundance: .
j_gene: TRBJ1-5
d_gene: .

CDR3nt: TGCGCCAGCAGCCAGCGAACGGGGGGGCCGGGAGATACGCAGTATTTT
CDR3aa: CASSQRTGGPGDTQYF
v_gene: TRBV4-1
abundance: .
j_gene: TRBJ2-3
d_gene: TRBD2

CDR3nt: TGTGCCAGCAGCGTCCAGACTAGCGGGGGGGACTTCTCCTACAATGAGCAGTTCTTC
CDR3aa: CASSVQTSGGDFSYNEQFF
v_gene: TRBV9
abundance: .
j_gene: TRBJ2-1
d_gene: TRBD2

CDR3nt: TGTGCCAGCAGGGCGGGGTCAAGTGGGACTAATCAGCCCCAGCATTTT
CDR3aa: CASRAGSSGTNQPQHF
v_gene: TRBV5-6
abundance: once
j_gene: TRBJ1-5
d_gene: .

CDR3nt: TGTGCCAGCAGCGGACTAGCGGGCTTCACAGATACGCAGTATTTT
CDR3aa: CASSGLAGFTDTQYF
v_gene: TRBV2
abundance: few
j_gene: TRBJ2-3
d_gene: TRBD2

CDR3nt: TGTGCCATCAGTGAGTCATTACAGGGGGCCACCTATGGCTACACCTTC
CDR3aa: CAISESLQGATYGYTF
v_gene: TRBV10-3
abundance: .
j_gene: TRBJ1-2
d_gene: TRBD1

CDR3nt: TGTGCCAGCAGTTACTCCTCCGCGGGACCCCCGGAGACGCAGTATTTT
CDR3aa: CASSYSSAGPPETQYF
v_gene: TRBV6-5
abundance: .
j_gene: TRBJ2-3
d_gene: .

CDR3nt: TGTGCCAGCAGCCCACAAGCGGGAGTTGGGACAGATACGCAGTATTTT
CDR3aa: CASSPQAGVGTDTQYF
v_gene: TRBV7-3
abundance: .
j_gene: TRBJ2-3
d_gene: TRBD2

CDR3nt: TGCGCCAGCGGGACACCAGGCACAGATACGCAGTATTTT
CDR3aa: CASGTPGTDTQYF
v_gene: TRBV5-1
abundance: .
j_gene: TRBJ2-3
d_gene: .

CDR3nt: TGTGCCAGCAGCGAGGGCAGGGAAGCTTTCTTT
CDR3aa: CASSEGREAFF
v_gene: TRBV6-6
abundance: .
j_gene: TRBJ1-1
d_gene: .

CDR3nt: TGTGCCATTCGGACAGGGGGGACGGGCACCGGGGAGCTGTTTTTT
CDR3aa: CAIRTGGTGTGELFF
v_gene: TRBV27
abundance: .
j_gene: TRBJ2-2
d_gene: TRBD1

CDR3nt: TGTGCCAGCAGTGAAACTCCCCGACCCCGGGAGAAAGGCTACACCTTC
CDR3aa: CASSETPRPREKGYTF
v_gene: TRBV6-1
abundance: .
j_gene: TRBJ1-2
d_gene: .

CDR3nt: TGTGCCAGCTCACCAGAGACAGGGGAGAGCTATGGCTACACCTTC
CDR3aa: CASSPETGESYGYTF
v_gene: TRBV18
abundance: .
j_gene: TRBJ1-2
d_gene: TRBD1

CDR3nt: TGCGCCAGCAGCCAAGGGGCGCCAGGGGGCTTTTTTAGGTACGAGCAGTACTTC
CDR3aa: CASSQGAPGGFFRYEQYF
v_gene: TRBV4-1
abundance: .
j_gene: TRBJ2-7
d_gene: TRBD1

CDR3nt: TGTGCCAGCAGCAAGGGACAGGGGCTGGGTGGGGAAAAACTGTTTTTT
CDR3aa: CASSKGQGLGGEKLFF
v_gene: TRBV9
abundance: few
j_gene: TRBJ1-4
d_gene: TRBD1

CDR3nt: TGTGCCAGCAGTCCCCCTGCCAGTAACTATGGCTACACCTTC
CDR3aa: CASSPPASNYGYTF
v_gene: TRBV6-6
abundance: .
j_gene: TRBJ1-2
d_gene: .

CDR3nt: TGCGCCAGCAGCTTCCTCGGTAGCGGCAACAATGAGCAGTTCTTC
CDR3aa: CASSFLGSGNNEQFF
v_gene: TRBV5-1
abundance: once
j_gene: TRBJ2-1
d_gene: .